This entry lists 13 T cell receptor beta chains sequenced from one sample in a study of blood T cell repertoires in COVID-19. The protocol was immunoSEQ multiplex PCR, while the TCRdb copy is restricted to in-frame clones and leaves out a portion. The sample yields 200,000 to 250,000 clones, nearly 90% seen once. The sample was PBMCs or T cells enriched from blood (not recorded which). Receptors originate from a man in his thirties or forties who had been exposed to COVID-19.

The gene calls are TRBV10-3 and TRBJ1-2; the D gene is possibly TRBD1 (5 bases). The CDR3 sequence is 16 residues long. Germline V gene data show CDR1 as ENHRY and CDR2 as SYGVKD. V lost 7 bases and J 4 bases, leaving 22 bases between the germline ends. CDR3 sequence (DNA): TGTGCCATCACCCCGGGCAGGGATCATCCCATCTATGGCTACACCTTC. It codes for CAITPGRDHPIYGYTF.

The CDR3 DNA follows: TGTGCCAGTACCATAGCGGTGAGGGCAGGTTCACCCCTCCACTTT. It specifies CASTIAVRAGSPLHF. The V gene is TRBV19, the J gene TRBJ1-6; D gene ambiguous. CDR3 length equals 15 residues. Germline loops: CDR1 LNHDA, CDR2 SQIVND (reference sequence). V lost 7 bases, J lost 9 bases, and 19 bases lay in between. The full variable domain, its missing parts supplied by reference TRBV19 and TRBJ1-6, is DGGITQSPKYLFRKEGQNVTLSCEQNLNHDAMYWYRQDPGQGLRLIYYSQIVNDFQKGDIAEGYSVSREKKESFPLTVTSAQKNPTAFYLCASTIAVRAGSPLHFGNGTRLTVT.

The chain combines TRBV6-5 with TRBJ1-5, with D perhaps TRBD1 (6 bases). The germline V gene has CDR1 MNHEY and CDR2 SVGAGI. V lost 6 bases to trimming and J lost 4 bases, with 16 bases between them. CDR3 size: 15 residues. The CDR3 nucleotides read TGTGCCAGCAGAGAGTCCGGGAGGGGGAATCAGCCCCAGCATTTT. As protein: CASRESGRGNQPQHF.

The genes are TRBV30 and TRBJ2-7; a weak D match, TRBD2 (6 bases). The germline CDR1 and CDR2 sequences are GTSNPN and SVGIG (reference sequence). The CDR3 runs to 10 residues. This CDR3 reads CSAGSYEQYF. DNA for the CDR3: TGTTCTGCGGGGTCCTACGAGCAGTACTTC.

The CDR3 region has the DNA TGTGCCAGCAAAGAGGGGGCTAACACTGAAGCTTTCTTT. This encodes CASKEGANTEAFF. This rearrangement joins TRBV18 to TRBJ1-1; 7 bases line up with TRBD1. V was clipped by 8 bases and J by 2 bases; unmatched bases: 5. Germline V gene lookup returns CDR1 KGHSH and CDR2 LQKENI. The CDR3 runs to 13 residues. The whole variable domain, filled in from reference TRBV18 and TRBJ1-1, reads NAGVMQNPRHLVRRRGQEARLRCSPMKGHSHVYWYRQLPEEGLKFMVYLQKENIIDESGMPKERFSAEFPKEGPSILRIQQVVRGDSAAYFCASKEGANTEAFFGQGTRLTVV.

The J gene is TRBJ1-2, the V gene TRBV6-4; perhaps TRBD1 as D (6 bases). This CDR3 is built from 15 residues. V lost 2 bases and J lost 7, with 17 bases in between. Germline V gene sequence: CDR1 MRHNA, CDR2 SNTAGT. The CDR3: CASSDTLQGFGGYTF. CDR3 coding DNA: TGTGCCAGCAGTGACACATTACAGGGATTCGGTGGCTACACCTTC.

The rearrangement uses TRBV11-2 and TRBJ2-1; 8 positions agree with TRBD2. V shed 4 bases, J shed 3 bases, and the junction held 5 bases outside the gene matches. Germline assignment: CDR1 SGHAT and CDR2 FQNNGV. The CDR3 loop spans 15 amino acids. Here the CDR3 DNA reads TGTGCCAGCAGCTCCTCCGGGGGGGGCTACAATGAGCAGTTCTTC. It yields the protein CASSSSGGGYNEQFF.

The rearrangement links TRBV7-2 to TRBJ1-2, with TRBD1 identical over 7 bases. J lost 0 bases, V lost 5 bases, and 6 bases had no gene match. The CDR3 runs 15 residues. Germline V gene data show CDR1 as SGHTA and CDR2 as FQGNSA. CDR3 nucleotide sequence: TGTGCCAGCAGCATTGACGGGACAGCTAACTATGGCTACACCTTC. Translating it yields CASSIDGTANYGYTF.

The V call is TRBV5-6, the J call TRBJ2-7, with 7 bases that match TRBD2. Trimming took 4 bases from V and 0 from J; bases not matched to a gene: 13. The CDR3 contains 17 residues. CDR1 is SGHDT and CDR2 is YYEEEE in the germline V gene. CDR3: CASSTHPGTTSSYEQYF. In DNA form, the CDR3 reads TGTGCCAGCAGCACCCACCCCGGGACTACCTCCTCCTACGAGCAGTACTTC.

The chain has TRBV7-9 and TRBJ1-2; a possible D gene is TRBD1 (6 bases). This CDR3 contains 16 residues. V gave up 5 bases and J gave up 8 bases, with 24 bases separating them. Germline CDR1 reads SEHNR; CDR2 reads FQNEAQ (reference sequence). CDR3 coding DNA: TGTGCCAGCAGCATTGGCGCCGGGACATCCTCTAAGGGCTACACCTTC. Amino acids: CASSIGAGTSSKGYTF.

V usage is TRBV11-2 and J usage is TRBJ2-2, with TRBD1 identical over 8 bases. CDR1 SGHAT and CDR2 FQNNGV come from the germline V gene. The ends lost 3 bases at V and 4 bases at J; junction bases unmatched: 1. This CDR3 contains 14 residues. Written as DNA, the CDR3 is TGTGCCAGCAGCTTCACAGGGGGCACCGGGGAGCTGTTTTTT. This sequence encodes CASSFTGGTGELFF. The full variable domain, completed using reference TRBV11-2 and TRBJ2-2, is EAGVAQSPRYKIIEKRQSVAFWCNPISGHATLYWYQQILGQGPKLLIQFQNNGVVDDSQLPKDRFSAERLKGVDSTLKIQPAKLEDSAVYLCASSFTGGTGELFFGEGSRLTVL.

The genes are TRBV7-3 and TRBJ2-2; 8 nucleotides agree with TRBD1. CDR3 length equals 13 residues. Trimming at V came to 4 bases and at J to 6 bases, leaving 1 base not matched to a gene. Germline V CDR1 and CDR2: SGHTA, FQGTGA. The CDR3 nucleotides read TGTGCCAGCAGCTCGACAGGGGCCGGGGAGCTGTTTTTT. Translated: CASSSTGAGELFF.

V usage is TRBV7-8 and J usage is TRBJ2-1, with 11 bases identical to TRBD2. The CDR3 loop spans 15 amino acids. CDR1 is SGHVS, CDR2 FQNEAQ, per germline. V lost 1 base to trimming and J lost 9 bases; unmatched junction nucleotides: 5. The CDR3 spells CASSLVTSGVGEQFF. The CDR3 nucleotides read TGTGCCAGCAGCTTAGTGACTAGCGGGGTTGGTGAGCAGTTCTTC.